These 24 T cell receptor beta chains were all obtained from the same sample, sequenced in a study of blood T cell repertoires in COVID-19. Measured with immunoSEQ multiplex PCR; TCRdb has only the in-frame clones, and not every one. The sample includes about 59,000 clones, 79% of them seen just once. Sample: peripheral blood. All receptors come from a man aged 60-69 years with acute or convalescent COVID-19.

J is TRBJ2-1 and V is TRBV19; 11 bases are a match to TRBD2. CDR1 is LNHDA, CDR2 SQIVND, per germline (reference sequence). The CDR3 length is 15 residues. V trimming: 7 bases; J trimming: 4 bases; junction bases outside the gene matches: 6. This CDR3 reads CASTLLAGEYNEQFF. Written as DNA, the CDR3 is TGTGCCAGTACCCTACTAGCGGGAGAATACAATGAGCAGTTCTTC.

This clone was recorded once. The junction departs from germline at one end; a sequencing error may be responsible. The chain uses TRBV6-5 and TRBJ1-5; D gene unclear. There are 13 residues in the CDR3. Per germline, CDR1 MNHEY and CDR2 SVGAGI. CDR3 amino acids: CASSYSSGQLQHF. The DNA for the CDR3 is TGTGCCAGCAGTTACTCGTCAGGTCAGCTCCAGCATTTT.

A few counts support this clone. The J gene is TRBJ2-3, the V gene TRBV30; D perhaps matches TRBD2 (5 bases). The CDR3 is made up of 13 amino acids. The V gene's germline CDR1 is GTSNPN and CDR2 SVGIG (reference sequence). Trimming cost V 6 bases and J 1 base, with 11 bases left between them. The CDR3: CACLRRGTDTQYF. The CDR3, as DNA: TGTGCCTGCCTCCGGCGGGGCACAGATACGCAGTATTTT.

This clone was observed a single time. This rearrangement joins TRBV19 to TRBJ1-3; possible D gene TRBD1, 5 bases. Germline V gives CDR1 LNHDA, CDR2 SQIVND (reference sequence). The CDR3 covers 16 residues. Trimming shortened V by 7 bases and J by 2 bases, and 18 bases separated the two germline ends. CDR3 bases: TGTGCCAGTACTAATCGGGGGAGTTTTACTGGAAACACCATATATTTT. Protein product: CASTNRGSFTGNTIYF.

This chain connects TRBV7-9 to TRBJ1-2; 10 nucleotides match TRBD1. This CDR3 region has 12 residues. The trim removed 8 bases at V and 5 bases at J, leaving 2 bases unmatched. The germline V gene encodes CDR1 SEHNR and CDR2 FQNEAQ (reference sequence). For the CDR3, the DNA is TGTGCCAGCGGGGACAGGGGATATGGCTACACCTTC. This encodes CASGDRGYGYTF. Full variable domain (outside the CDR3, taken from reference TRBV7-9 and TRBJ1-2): DTGVSQNPRHKITKRGQNVTFRCDPISEHNRLYWYRQTLGQGPEFLTYFQNEAQLEKSRLLSDRFSAERPKGSFSTLEIQRTEQGDSAMYLCASGDRGYGYTFGSGTRLTVV.

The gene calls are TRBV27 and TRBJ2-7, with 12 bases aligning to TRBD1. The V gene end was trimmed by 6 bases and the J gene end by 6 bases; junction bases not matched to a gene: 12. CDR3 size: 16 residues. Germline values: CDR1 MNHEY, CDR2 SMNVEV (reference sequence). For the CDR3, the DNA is TGTGCCAGCAGCTCTCCGGGACAGGGGGCCGGAGGCGAGCAGTACTTC. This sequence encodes CASSSPGQGAGGEQYF.

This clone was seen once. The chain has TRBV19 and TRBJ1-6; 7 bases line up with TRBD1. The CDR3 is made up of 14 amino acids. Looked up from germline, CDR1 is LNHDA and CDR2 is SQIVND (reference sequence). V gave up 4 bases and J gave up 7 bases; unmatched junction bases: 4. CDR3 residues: CASSTVGQNSPLHF. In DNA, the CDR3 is TGTGCCAGTAGTACCGTGGGACAGAATTCACCCCTCCACTTT. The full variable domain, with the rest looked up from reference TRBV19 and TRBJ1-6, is DGGITQSPKYLFRKEGQNVTLSCEQNLNHDAMYWYRQDPGQGLRLIYYSQIVNDFQKGDIAEGYSVSREKKESFPLTVTSAQKNPTAFYLCASSTVGQNSPLHFGNGTRLTVT.

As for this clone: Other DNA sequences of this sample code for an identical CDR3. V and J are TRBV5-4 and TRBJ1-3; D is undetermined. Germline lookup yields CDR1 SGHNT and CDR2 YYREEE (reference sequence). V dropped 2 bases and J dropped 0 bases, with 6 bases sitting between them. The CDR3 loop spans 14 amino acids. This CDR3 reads CASSLRGSGNTIYF. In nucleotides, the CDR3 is TGTGCCAGCAGCTTACGGGGCTCTGGAAACACCATATATTTT.

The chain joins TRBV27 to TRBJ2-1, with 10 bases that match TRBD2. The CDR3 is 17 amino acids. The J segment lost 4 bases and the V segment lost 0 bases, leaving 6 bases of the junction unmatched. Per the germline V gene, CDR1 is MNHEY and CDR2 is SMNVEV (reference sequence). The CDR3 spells CASSLSWWTSGYNEQFF. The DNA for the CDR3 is TGTGCCAGCAGTTTATCTTGGTGGACTAGCGGTTACAATGAGCAGTTCTTC.

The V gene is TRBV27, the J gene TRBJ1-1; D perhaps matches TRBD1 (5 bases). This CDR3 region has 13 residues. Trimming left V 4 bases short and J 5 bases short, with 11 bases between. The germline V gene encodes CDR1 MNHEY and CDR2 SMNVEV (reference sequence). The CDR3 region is CASSSTQGTEAFF. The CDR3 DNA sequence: TGTGCCAGCAGTTCGACTCAGGGAACTGAAGCTTTCTTT.

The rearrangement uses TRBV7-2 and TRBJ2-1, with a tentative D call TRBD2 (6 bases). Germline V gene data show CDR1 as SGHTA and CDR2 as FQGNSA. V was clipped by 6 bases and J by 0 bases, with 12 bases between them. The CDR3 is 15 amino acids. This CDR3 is CASRGVGGSYNEQFF. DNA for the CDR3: TGTGCCAGCAGAGGGGTCGGGGGCTCCTACAATGAGCAGTTCTTC.

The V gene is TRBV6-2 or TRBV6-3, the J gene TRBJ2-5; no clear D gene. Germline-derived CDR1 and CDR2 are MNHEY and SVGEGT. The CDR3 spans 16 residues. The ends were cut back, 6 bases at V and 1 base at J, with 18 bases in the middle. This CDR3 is CASSPAYSSLQETQYF. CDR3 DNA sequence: TGTGCCAGCAGCCCCGCGTACAGCAGTCTCCAAGAGACCCAGTACTTC.

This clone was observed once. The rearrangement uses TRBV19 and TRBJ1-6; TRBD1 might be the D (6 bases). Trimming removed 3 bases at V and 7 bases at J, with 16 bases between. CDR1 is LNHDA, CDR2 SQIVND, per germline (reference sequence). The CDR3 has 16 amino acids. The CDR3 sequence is CASSIRGAGANSPLHF. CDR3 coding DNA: TGTGCCAGTAGTATCAGAGGGGCAGGGGCGAATTCACCCCTCCACTTT. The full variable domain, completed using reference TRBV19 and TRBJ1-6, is DGGITQSPKYLFRKEGQNVTLSCEQNLNHDAMYWYRQDPGQGLRLIYYSQIVNDFQKGDIAEGYSVSREKKESFPLTVTSAQKNPTAFYLCASSIRGAGANSPLHFGNGTRLTVT.

CDR3 residues: CASNSGGTEAFF. In DNA form, the CDR3 reads TGCGCCAGCAATTCAGGGGGAACTGAAGCTTTCTTT. The chain has TRBV10-2 and TRBJ1-1, with TRBD1 identical over 7 bases. Germline assignment: CDR1 WSHSY and CDR2 SAAADI. The CDR3 runs to 12 residues. V was pared by 7 bases and J by 5 bases, with 4 bases of the junction left unmatched.

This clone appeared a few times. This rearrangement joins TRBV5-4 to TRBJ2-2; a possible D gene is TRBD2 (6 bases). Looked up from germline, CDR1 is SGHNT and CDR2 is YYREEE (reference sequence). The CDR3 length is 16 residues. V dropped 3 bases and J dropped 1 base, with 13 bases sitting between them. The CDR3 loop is CASSSPIAENTGELFF. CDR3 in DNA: TGTGCCAGCAGCTCCCCGATAGCGGAGAACACCGGGGAGCTGTTTTTT.

This CDR3 is CASSIGHPYEQYF. The CDR3 DNA reads TGTGCCAGTAGTATCGGACACCCCTACGAGCAGTACTTC. The gene calls are TRBV19 and TRBJ2-7; perhaps TRBD1 as D (5 bases). Germline V gene sequence: CDR1 LNHDA, CDR2 SQIVND (reference sequence). V was trimmed by 3 bases and J by 2 bases, leaving 8 bases between them. This CDR3 comprises 13 residues. Combining the CDR3 with reference TRBV19 and TRBJ2-7 gives the whole variable domain DGGITQSPKYLFRKEGQNVTLSCEQNLNHDAMYWYRQDPGQGLRLIYYSQIVNDFQKGDIAEGYSVSREKKESFPLTVTSAQKNPTAFYLCASSIGHPYEQYFGPGTRLTVT.

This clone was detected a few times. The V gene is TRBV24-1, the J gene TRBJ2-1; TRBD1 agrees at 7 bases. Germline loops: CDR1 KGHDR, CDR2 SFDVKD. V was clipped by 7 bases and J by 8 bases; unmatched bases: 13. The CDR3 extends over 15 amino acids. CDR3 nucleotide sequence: TGTGCCACCAGCGCATCACAGGGGTTATTCGATGAGCAGTTCTTC. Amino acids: CATSASQGLFDEQFF.

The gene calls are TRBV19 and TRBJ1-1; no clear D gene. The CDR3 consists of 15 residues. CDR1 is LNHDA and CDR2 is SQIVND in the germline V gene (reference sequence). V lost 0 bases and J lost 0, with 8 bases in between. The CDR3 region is CASSIDLTVNTEAFF. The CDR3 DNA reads TGTGCCAGTAGTATAGATCTTACAGTGAACACTGAAGCTTTCTTT. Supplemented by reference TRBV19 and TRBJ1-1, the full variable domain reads DGGITQSPKYLFRKEGQNVTLSCEQNLNHDAMYWYRQDPGQGLRLIYYSQIVNDFQKGDIAEGYSVSREKKESFPLTVTSAQKNPTAFYLCASSIDLTVNTEAFFGQGTRLTVV.

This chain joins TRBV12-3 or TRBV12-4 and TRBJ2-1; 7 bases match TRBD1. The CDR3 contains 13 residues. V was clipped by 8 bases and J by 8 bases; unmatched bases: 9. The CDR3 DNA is TGTGCCAGCTCCGTGACAGGGATCCATGAGCAGTTCTTC. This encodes CASSVTGIHEQFF.

CDR3 amino acids: CASSPNLFGLAGGYNEQFF. The CDR3 DNA is TGCGCCAGCAGCCCAAACCTTTTCGGACTAGCGGGAGGCTACAATGAGCAGTTCTTC. The chain recombines TRBV4-1 with TRBJ2-1; 14 nucleotides line up with TRBD2. Germline V gene data show CDR1 as MGHRA and CDR2 as YSYEKL. J was trimmed by 3 bases and V by 4 bases; bases with no gene match: 11. This CDR3 is built from 19 residues.

The chain's CDR3 is CASSVEAGGGNTIYF. The CDR3 region has the DNA TGTGCCAGCAGCGTAGAGGCGGGAGGCGGAAACACCATATATTTT. This chain connects TRBV9 to TRBJ1-3; D call uncertain. The germline V gene encodes CDR1 SGDLS and CDR2 YYNGEE. This CDR3 comprises 15 residues. V lost 0 bases and J 4 bases, leaving 11 bases between the germline ends.

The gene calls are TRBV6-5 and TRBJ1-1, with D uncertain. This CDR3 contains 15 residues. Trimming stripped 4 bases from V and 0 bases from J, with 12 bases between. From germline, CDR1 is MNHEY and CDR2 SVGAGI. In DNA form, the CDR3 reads TGTGCCAGCAGTTTCTCTACTCGATTGAACACTGAAGCTTTCTTT. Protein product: CASSFSTRLNTEAFF.

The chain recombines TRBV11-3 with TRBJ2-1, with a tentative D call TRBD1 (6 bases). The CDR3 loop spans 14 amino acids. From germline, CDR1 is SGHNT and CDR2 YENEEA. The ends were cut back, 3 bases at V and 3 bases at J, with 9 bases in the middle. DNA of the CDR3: TGTGCCAGCAGCTTCGGACAGCACTACAATGAGCAGTTCTTC. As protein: CASSFGQHYNEQFF.

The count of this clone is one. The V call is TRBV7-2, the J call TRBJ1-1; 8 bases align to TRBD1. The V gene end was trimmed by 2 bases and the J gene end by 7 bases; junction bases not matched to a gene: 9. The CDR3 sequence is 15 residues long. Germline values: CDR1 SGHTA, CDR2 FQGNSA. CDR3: CASSLLQGANVEAFF. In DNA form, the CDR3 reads TGTGCCAGCAGCTTATTGCAGGGGGCCAATGTTGAAGCTTTCTTT.